The 24 T cell receptor beta chains below all came from one sample that was sequenced in a study of response to subunit inactivated influenza vaccine. TCRdb re-derived calls from the RT-PCR reads in MiXCR, one entry per CDR3 protein. This table holds more than 700,000 distinct CDR3 sequences, 21% found once. Sequences were derived from PBMCs from blood, sampled 5 days after vaccination. These receptors all come from a man aged 50 or older who received an inactivated influenza vaccine.

The chain carries TRBV10-3 and TRBJ2-7; maybe TRBD2 (5 bases). Per germline, CDR1 ENHRY and CDR2 SYGVKD. V was cut by 7 bases and J by 3 bases, with 13 bases left in between. The CDR3 length is 13 residues. CDR3 sequence: CAITIARGYEQYF. The CDR3 bases are TGTGCCATCACAATAGCGCGAGGCTACGAGCAGTACTTC.

CDR3 sequence: CASRQASALAGGPYEQYF. In DNA, the CDR3 is TGCGCCAGCAGACAGGCCTCGGCATTGGCGGGAGGGCCTTACGAGCAGTACTTC. This chain uses TRBV23-1 with TRBJ2-7, with TRBD2 identical over 9 bases. TRBV23-1 is noted as an ORF with a role that remains uncertain. This CDR3 spans 18 amino acids. Germline trimming cut 6 bases from V and 4 bases from J; bases unmatched to any gene: 19.

This sequence joins TRBV7-6 and TRBJ1-5; 7 bases agree with TRBD1. The CDR3 extends over 17 amino acids. V shed 1 base, J shed 2 bases, and the junction held 8 bases outside the gene matches. CDR1 is SGHVS, CDR2 FNYEAQ, per germline. In nucleotides, the CDR3 is TGTGCCAGCAGCTTAGGGGCAGGACAGGAGGGCAATCAGCCCCAGCATTTT. Protein: CASSLGAGQEGNQPQHF.

This clonotype was detected only a few times. The rearrangement links TRBV11-2 to TRBJ2-1; D not certain. The CDR3 consists of 14 residues. CDR1 SGHAT and CDR2 FQNNGV come from the germline V gene. V dropped 0 bases and J dropped 10 bases, with 13 bases sitting between them. The CDR3: CASSLDLGLGEQFF. The CDR3 DNA follows: TGTGCCAGCAGCTTAGATCTCGGCTTAGGGGAGCAGTTCTTC.

The chain joins TRBV6-5 to TRBJ2-7, with 14 bases lining up with TRBD2. The germline V gene has CDR1 MNHEY and CDR2 SVGAGI. J was trimmed by 5 bases and V by 7 bases; bases with no gene match: 7. The CDR3 has 15 amino acids. Here the CDR3 reads CASTRLAGGPHEQYF. The CDR3 DNA is TGTGCCAGCACCAGACTAGCGGGAGGGCCCCACGAGCAGTACTTC.

A few counts support this clonotype. The chain combines TRBV3-1 with TRBJ2-6, with no clear D. The V and J ends lost 2 bases and 1 base respectively, with 6 bases between them. Germline lookup yields CDR1 LGHDT and CDR2 YNNKEL (reference sequence). The CDR3 totals 15 residues. CDR3 in DNA: TGTGCCAGCAGCCAAACACCGTCTGGGGCCAACGTCCTGACTTTC. Its protein product is CASSQTPSGANVLTF.

The V call is TRBV29-1, the J call TRBJ1-1; 8 positions agree with TRBD1. After removal of 4 bases from V and 1 base from J, the junction contained 8 bases not matched to a gene. The germline V gene has CDR1 SQVTM and CDR2 ANQGSEA. The CDR3 extends over 15 amino acids. The CDR3 sequence is CSVVVKGTGNTEAFF. The CDR3 DNA follows: TGCAGCGTTGTCGTGAAAGGGACAGGGAACACTGAAGCTTTCTTT.

This chain joins TRBV10-3 and TRBJ2-5; D may be TRBD1 (6 bases). V was clipped by 2 bases and J by 2 bases, with 9 bases between them. Germline V gene sequence: CDR1 ENHRY, CDR2 SYGVKD. This CDR3 has 14 residues. The CDR3 here is CAISELGTQETQYF. The CDR3 DNA reads TGTGCCATCAGTGAGCTCGGGACACAAGAGACCCAGTACTTC.

V gene TRBV6-2 or TRBV6-3 combines with J gene TRBJ2-3, with 10 bases aligning to TRBD2. The J segment lost 3 bases and the V segment lost 4 bases, leaving 7 bases of the junction unmatched. CDR1 is MNHEY, CDR2 SVGEGT, per germline. The CDR3 length is 16 residues. The CDR3 DNA follows: TGTGCCAGCAGTTTAACTCGGACTAGCGGTACAGATACGCAGTATTTT. Translated: CASSLTRTSGTDTQYF.

The V call is TRBV5-1, the J call TRBJ2-5; perhaps TRBD1 as D (6 bases). Trimming removed 5 bases from V and 0 bases from J, with 14 bases in between. The CDR3 spans 15 residues. The germline CDR1 and CDR2 sequences are SGHRS and YFSETQ. The CDR3 nucleotides are TGCGCCAGCAGAAGTACAGGGACGTACCAAGAGACCCAGTACTTC. It specifies CASRSTGTYQETQYF.

This clonotype was found a few times. J is TRBJ2-6 and V is TRBV6-7, with D unclear. TRBV6-7 qualifies as an ORF whose function is uncertain. Between the trimmed V and J ends, which lost 11 bases and 1 base, there was a span of 3 bases. The CDR3 runs to 11 residues. As DNA, the CDR3 is TGTGCCGGATCTGGGGCCAACGTCCTGACTTTC. Its protein is CAGSGANVLTF.

The genes are TRBV7-8 and TRBJ2-1; TRBD2 aligns across 8 bases. Germline assignment: CDR1 SGHVS and CDR2 FQNEAQ. V lost 5 bases, J lost 3 bases, and 3 bases stayed unmatched. There are 14 residues in the CDR3. The chain's CDR3 is CASSLSGDYNEQFF. As DNA, the CDR3 is TGTGCCAGCAGCCTTAGCGGGGACTACAATGAGCAGTTCTTC.

The sample holds a few counts of this clonotype. The chain has TRBV18 and TRBJ2-5; 9 bases fit TRBD2. V trimming: 5 bases; J trimming: 3 bases; junction bases outside the gene matches: 4. Germline lookup yields CDR1 KGHSH and CDR2 LQKENI. The CDR3 has 14 residues. Here the CDR3 reads CASSASGTEETQYF. In nucleotides, the CDR3 is TGTGCCAGCTCAGCTAGCGGGACCGAAGAGACCCAGTACTTC.

The chain has TRBV24-1 and TRBJ2-1, with D perhaps matching TRBD1 or TRBD2 (5 bases each). Germline V CDR1 and CDR2: KGHDR, SFDVKD. The V end lost 9 bases, the J end lost 0 bases, and 14 bases lay between the germline ends. CDR3 length: 15 residues. The CDR3 coding sequence is TGTGCCACCGCGAACCGGGACGCCTCCTACAATGAGCAGTTCTTC. This translates into CATANRDASYNEQFF.

The chain joins TRBV28 to TRBJ1-5, with D maybe TRBD1 (5 bases). Per the germline V gene, CDR1 is MDHEN and CDR2 is SYDVKM. This CDR3 has 15 residues. V lost 3 bases, J lost 7 bases, and 16 bases lay in between. The CDR3 bases are TGTGCCAGCAGTTTTGGGACGTCCCTTCAACAGCCCCAGCATTTT. This sequence encodes CASSFGTSLQQPQHF. Using reference TRBV28 and TRBJ1-5 for the parts outside the CDR3, the full variable domain is DVKVTQSSRYLVKRTGEKVFLECVQDMDHENMFWYRQDPGLGLRLIYFSYDVKMKEKGDIPEGYSVSREKKERFSLILESASTNQTSMYLCASSFGTSLQQPQHFGDGTRLSIL.

This clonotype was detected a few times. The V gene is TRBV6-5, the J gene TRBJ2-3, with 8 bases matching TRBD2. This CDR3 region has 16 residues. V was clipped by 0 bases and J by 5 bases; unmatched bases: 7. The germline V gene has CDR1 MNHEY and CDR2 SVGAGI. The CDR3 nucleotides are TGTGCCAGCAGTTACTCTGCCAGCGGGAGAGGAGATACGCAGTATTTT. Translation: CASSYSASGRGDTQYF.

This clonotype has more than one count but fewer than ten. The rearrangement links TRBV5-1 to TRBJ1-1, with D possibly TRBD1 on 5 matching bases. This CDR3 is built from 14 residues. The germline gives CDR1 SGHRS, CDR2 YFSETQ. Trimming stripped 4 bases from V and 8 bases from J, with 18 bases between. This chain's CDR3 is CASSLNSGTVEAFF. The CDR3 nucleotides are TGCGCCAGCAGCCTTAACAGTGGGACCGTAGAAGCTTTCTTT.

This chain joins TRBV21-1 and TRBJ1-5; the table calls TRBD1, which could not be checked here. TRBV21-1 is a known pseudogene. The CDR3 runs to 15 residues. CDR3 nucleotides: TGTGCCAGCAGCGGGGGGCATCCCCGCAATCAGCCCCAGCATTTT. It is translated as CASSGGHPRNQPQHF.

This clonotype was counted ten times or more. V gene TRBV12-3 or TRBV12-4 combines with J gene TRBJ2-1, with D tentatively TRBD1 or TRBD2 (5 bases each). This CDR3 comprises 15 residues. The ends were cut back, 3 bases at V and 7 bases at J, with 16 bases in the middle. CDR3 residues: CASSFPGTNSNEQFF. In DNA, the CDR3 is TGTGCCAGCAGTTTCCCGGGGACCAACAGTAATGAGCAGTTCTTC.

The chain uses TRBV25-1 and TRBJ2-3; D is perhaps TRBD1 (7 bases). Germline CDR1 MGHDK, CDR2 SYGVNS. The CDR3 contains 14 residues. V lost 7 bases to trimming and J lost 8 bases, with 19 bases between them. CDR3 nucleotides: TGTGCCAGCACTCCAGGGGGGACCTACGGTACGCAGTATTTT. As protein: CASTPGGTYGTQYF.

This clonotype was seen only a few times. This rearrangement joins TRBV5-1 to TRBJ2-7, with 7 bases fitting TRBD1. Germline V lookup: CDR1 SGHRS, CDR2 YFSETQ. Trimming took 0 bases from V and 3 from J; bases not matched to a gene: 12. The CDR3 extends over 17 amino acids. In DNA, the CDR3 is TGCGCCAGCAGCTTGGGCCCCCAGGGGGTGAACCTCTACGAGCAGTACTTC. Encoded protein: CASSLGPQGVNLYEQYF.

The chain uses TRBV7-6 and TRBJ2-5; TRBD1 agrees at 10 bases. The CDR3 spans 14 residues. Looked up from germline, CDR1 is SGHVS and CDR2 is FNYEAQ. Trimming took 5 bases from V and 5 from J; bases not matched to a gene: 5. CDR3 in amino acids: CASSPGTGVETQYF. CDR3 DNA sequence: TGTGCCAGCAGCCCCGGGACAGGGGTTGAGACCCAGTACTTC. The whole variable domain, remainder taken from reference TRBV7-6 and TRBJ2-5, is GAGVSQSPRYKVTKRGQDVALRCDPISGHVSLYWYRQALGQGPEFLTYFNYEAQQDKSGLPNDRFSAERPEGSISTLTIQRTEQRDSAMYRCASSPGTGVETQYFGPGTRLLVL.

The chain employs TRBV25-1 and TRBJ1-1, with 9 bases identical to TRBD1. J was trimmed by 5 bases and V by 7 bases; bases with no gene match: 5. The germline CDR1 and CDR2 sequences are MGHDK and SYGVNS. The CDR3 loop spans 13 amino acids. The CDR3 loop reads CASNRGTGTEAFF. CDR3 coding DNA: TGTGCCAGCAACCGTGGGACAGGGACTGAAGCTTTCTTT.

This clonotype came up a few times. The J gene is TRBJ2-7, the V gene TRBV15, with D possibly matching TRBD2 (6 bases). Germline V CDR1 and CDR2: LNHNV, YYDKDF (reference sequence). V lost 3 bases to trimming and J lost 1 base, with 22 bases between them. This CDR3 comprises 18 residues. The CDR3 here is CATSSASSGGRKSYEQYF. The DNA of the CDR3 is TGTGCCACCAGCAGTGCCTCGTCCGGAGGGAGGAAGTCCTACGAGCAGTACTTC.